This TCR beta chain was observed in a study of vaccination effects on CD4 cells after COVID-19. Study-wide context: Samples gathered post-vaccine arrived a median of 72 days past the second dose.

Investigators separated out CD4+ T cells once around 10 days of culture had passed. Participants got two doses of BNT162b2 or mRNA-1273 vaccine. This table comes from immunoSEQ multiplex PCR, and its TCRdb copy is limited to in-frame clones, with some not included. The sample has tens of thousands of clones; roughly 73% are singletons. Germline CDR1 is SGHRS and CDR2 is YFSETQ. V shed 2 bases, J shed 2 bases, and the junction held 8 bases outside the gene matches. This CDR3 comprises 18 residues. Comments on this clone: What it binds is unknown.

The sample was CD4+ T cells from PBMCs cultured without peptide, taken after COVID-19 vaccination. V usage is TRBV5-1 and J usage is TRBJ2-6; 9 nucleotides agree with TRBD1. This sequence originates from a human donor who received a COVID-19 vaccine. CDR3 loop: CASSFRRTGAAGANVLTF. The DNA of the CDR3 is TGCGCCAGCAGCTTCCGTCGGACAGGGGCCGCTGGGGCCAACGTCCTGACTTTC.